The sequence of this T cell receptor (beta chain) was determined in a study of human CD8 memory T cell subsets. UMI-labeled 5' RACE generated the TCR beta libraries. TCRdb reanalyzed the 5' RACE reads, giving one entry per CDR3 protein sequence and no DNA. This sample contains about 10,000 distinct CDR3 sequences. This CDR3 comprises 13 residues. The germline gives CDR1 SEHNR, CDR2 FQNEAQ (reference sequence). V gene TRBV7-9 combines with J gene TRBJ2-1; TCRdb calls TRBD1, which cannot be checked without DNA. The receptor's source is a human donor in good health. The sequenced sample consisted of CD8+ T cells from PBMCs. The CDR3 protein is CASSPTDIPEQFF.